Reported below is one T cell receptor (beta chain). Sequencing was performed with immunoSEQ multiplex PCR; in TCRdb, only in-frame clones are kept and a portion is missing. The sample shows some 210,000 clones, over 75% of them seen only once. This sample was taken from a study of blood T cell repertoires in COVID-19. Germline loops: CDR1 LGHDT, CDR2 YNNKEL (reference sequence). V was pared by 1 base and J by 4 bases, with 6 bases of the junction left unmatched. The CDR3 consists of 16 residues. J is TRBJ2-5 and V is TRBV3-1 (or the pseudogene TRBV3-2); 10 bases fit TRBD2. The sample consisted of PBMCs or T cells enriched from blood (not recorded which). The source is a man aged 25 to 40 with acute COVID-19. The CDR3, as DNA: TGTGCCAGCAGCCAAGCGGTTCTAGCGGGGGCAGAGACCCAGTACTTC. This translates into CASSQAVLAGAETQYF.